One sample yielded the 9 T cell receptor beta chains listed below, sequenced in a study of T-cell reconstitution after alpha-beta-depleted transplantation in children. Unique molecular identifiers were incorporated when the TCRbeta library was constructed. TCRdb re-analysed the PCR reads in MiXCR, keeping a single row per CDR3 protein. This table holds under 350,000 distinct CDR3 sequences, over 8% found once. Specimen: PBMCs from the stem cell graft donor, collected from the stem cell graft. The receptors stem from a human donor who donated a stem cell graft to a child with SCID.

The chain uses TRBV12-3 or TRBV12-4 and TRBJ1-2; 11 nucleotides align to TRBD1. This CDR3 region has 16 residues. Trimming cost V 4 bases and J 4 bases; bases outside gene matches: 8. The CDR3 region has the DNA TGTGCCAGCAGTTCCCCTCGGGACAGGGGGACCTATGGCTACACCTTC. Protein sequence: CASSSPRDRGTYGYTF.

This clonotype was observed once. V is TRBV5-3 and J is TRBJ2-7, with D maybe TRBD2 (6 bases). TRBV5-3 is given ORF status, its function remaining uncertain. Trimming shortened V by 8 bases and J by 0 bases, and 21 bases separated the two germline ends. The CDR3 has 16 residues. CDR3 nucleotide sequence: TGTGCCAGCGGCCCCGGGCGGGAATGGAGCTCCTACGAGCAGTACTTC. Its translation is CASGPGREWSSYEQYF.

The chain has TRBV24-1 and TRBJ2-7; D could derive from TRBD1 or TRBD2 (5 bases each). The CDR3 length is 17 residues. V was cut by 4 bases and J by 8 bases, with 26 bases left in between. CDR1 and CDR2 from the germline V gene are KGHDR and SFDVKD. CDR3 sequence: CATSELKVPCGGTKQYF. The CDR3 nucleotides read TGTGCCACCAGTGAACTGAAAGTCCCGTGTGGGGGTACCAAGCAGTACTTC.

The chain carries TRBV12-3 or TRBV12-4 and TRBJ1-1, with 10 bases aligning to TRBD1. CDR3 size: 14 residues. Losses at the gene ends were 7 bases for V and 4 bases for J; bases not matched to a gene: 6. CDR3 nucleotides: TGTGCCAGCACTCGACAGGGGGCTTTCACTGAAGCTTTCTTT. Its protein product is CASTRQGAFTEAFF.

J is TRBJ2-3 and V is TRBV10-2; D gene ambiguous. Trimming took off 10 bases at V and 1 base at J, with 15 bases between the two ends. The CDR3 loop spans 14 amino acids. The germline gives CDR1 WSHSY, CDR2 SAAADI. The CDR3: CATPCGCGTDTQYF. For the CDR3, the DNA is TGCGCCACCCCCTGCGGATGTGGCACAGATACGCAGTATTTT.

This clonotype was seen more than once but under ten times. J is TRBJ2-2 and V is TRBV7-4; 10 nucleotides line up with TRBD2. Germline assignment: CDR1 SGHVT and CDR2 SQSDAQ. The J segment lost 2 bases and the V segment lost 2 bases, leaving 8 bases of the junction unmatched. The CDR3 loop spans 18 amino acids. CDR3 loop: CASSLRLAGARNTGELFF. CDR3 sequence (DNA): TGTGCCAGCAGCTTAAGGCTAGCGGGGGCCCGAAACACCGGGGAGCTGTTTTTT.

J is TRBJ1-2 and V is TRBV6-5; no reliable D call. Germline CDR1 is MNHEY and CDR2 is SVGAGI. The V end was cut by 2 bases, the J end by 2 bases, with 12 bases between. The CDR3 totals 15 residues. The CDR3, as DNA: TGTGCCAGCAGTTACGTCGCAGGTGGAAACTATGGCTACACCTTC. Amino acids: CASSYVAGGNYGYTF.

This chain links TRBV9 with TRBJ1-3; possibly TRBD1 for D (5 bases). This CDR3 has 17 residues. The ends were cut back, 4 bases at V and 0 bases at J, with 17 bases in the middle. Germline CDR1 and CDR2: SGDLS and YYNGEE. The CDR3 spells CASSPWSGDFSGNTIYF. The CDR3 bases are TGTGCCAGCAGCCCATGGAGCGGGGACTTCTCTGGAAACACCATATATTTT.

This clonotype showed up many times. The chain uses TRBV12-3 or TRBV12-4 and TRBJ2-1; unclear D gene. The CDR3 extends over 16 amino acids. The germline V and J ends were trimmed by 6 bases and 1 base, with 16 bases remaining between them. CDR3 protein: CASRHTAPGSYNEQFF. The CDR3 region has the DNA TGTGCCAGCAGACACACAGCGCCTGGATCCTACAATGAGCAGTTCTTC.